A selection of T cell receptor beta chains follows, all from one sample in a study of CD8+ T cells in alopecia areata. TCRdb keeps only in-frame clones here, not all; method: immunoSEQ multiplex PCR. Of around 150,000 clones listed, 60% to 75% were seen once; the top ten hold 14%. The sequencing here drew on CD4+ T cells sorted from blood, taken at week 24, from a patient treated with tofacitinib. All receptors come from a human donor with alopecia areata. Both conserved end residues are part of each CDR3.

>TRBV30|14|TRBJ1-5
CAWSGDSGNQPQHF
>TRBV7-3|15|TRBJ1-1
CASSLSRGGNTEAFF
>TRBV5-6|13|TRBJ1-4
CASSLVKTEKLFF
>TRBV4-1|17|TRBJ1-5
CASSQVLGQSFNQPQHF
>TRBV9|16|TRBJ2-3
CASSVGHSGRTDTQYF
>TRBV19|13|TRBJ2-4
CASSITSMNIQYF
>TRBV25-1|11|TRBJ2-5
CASSYGQTQYF
>TRBV2|15|TRBJ2-7
CASSEDMATSYEQYF
>TRBV30|13|TRBJ2-7
CAWRGQGGHEQYF
>TRBV12-5|15|TRBJ2-7
CASGLSLAAGYEQYF
>TRBV30|14|TRBJ2-1
CAWSSLWPPNEQFF
>TRBV29-1|13|TRBJ2-1
CSVRLAMGHEQFF
>TRBV19|14|TRBJ1-4
CASCSLAGVEKLFF
>TRBV6-5|13|TRBJ2-1
CASTAGLGNEQFF
>TRBV2|12|TRBJ2-7
CASNSDRDEQYF
>TRBV7-9|13|TRBJ2-7
CASSFEGAYEQYF
>TRBV29-1|13|TRBJ1-1
CSGMDRGWAEAFF
>TRBV29-1|12|TRBJ2-4
CSGSDLGDIQYF
>TRBV19|13|TRBJ1-4
CASSTGMGIKLFF
>TRBV11-2|15|TRBJ2-3
CASSSPKGRGDTQYF
>TRBV5-6|14|TRBJ1-6
CASSFGRGNSPLHF
>TRBV29-1|10|TRBJ2-7
CSVGGYEQYF
>TRBV19|13|TRBJ1-2
CASTLGSSYGYTF
>TRBV5-6|16|TRBJ2-6
CASSLPGRSGANVLTF
>TRBV29-1|13|TRBJ1-1
CSVALRYNTEAFF
>TRBV5-1|13|TRBJ2-3
CASSLAGVSTQYF
>TRBV4-1|13|TRBJ2-3
CASSLRIGDTQYF
>TRBV5-1|16|TRBJ1-1
CASSLADNRGNTEAFF
>TRBV5-1|14|TRBJ1-3
CASSLSGELNTIYF
>TRBV29-1|15|TRBJ2-7
CSGPPSGGPSYEQYF
>TRBV7-9|12|TRBJ2-5
CASSSSEETQYF
>TRBV29-1|12|TRBJ2-3
CSAPTRGDTQYF